Below, 19 T cell receptor beta chains from the same sample are listed, as sequenced in a study of blood T cell repertoires in COVID-19. Clones were read by immunoSEQ multiplex PCR, and TCRdb kept only the in-frame ones, dropping some. The profile shows roughly 280,000 clones, roughly nine tenths of them singletons. The material sequenced was peripheral blood. The receptors were gathered from a man aged 50 to 59 with acute or convalescent COVID-19.

Regarding this clone: Within the sample, other DNA sequences also encode this same CDR3. This chain uses TRBV30 with TRBJ1-2; possible D gene TRBD1, 6 bases. The CDR3 sequence is 12 residues long. V was cut by 5 bases and J by 4 bases, with 11 bases left in between. Germline CDR1 GTSNPN, CDR2 SVGIG (reference sequence). The CDR3 is CAWSRDTYGYTF. The CDR3 DNA reads as TGTGCCTGGTCCCGGGACACCTATGGCTACACCTTC.

V is TRBV15 and J is TRBJ1-1, with D tentatively TRBD1 (5 bases). The germline CDR1 and CDR2 sequences are LNHNV and YYDKDF (reference sequence). V lost 0 bases to trimming and J lost 1 base, with 24 bases between them. CDR3 length equals 20 residues. The CDR3, as DNA: TGTGCCACCAGCAGAGATCATATTCGGGCCGACCTGGGGGGGAACACTGAAGCTTTCTTT. Protein sequence: CATSRDHIRADLGGNTEAFF.

The chain recombines TRBV3-1 (or the pseudogene TRBV3-2) with TRBJ2-3; D remains ambiguous. This CDR3 is built from 15 residues. Trimming stripped 1 base from V and 3 bases from J, with 11 bases between. CDR1 and CDR2 (germline): LGHDT, YNNKEL (reference sequence). Here the CDR3 reads CASSQGPQPTDTQYF. The CDR3 DNA sequence: TGTGCCAGCAGCCAAGGGCCCCAACCGACAGATACGCAGTATTTT.

The V and J genes are TRBV9 and TRBJ2-7; 11 positions agree with TRBD2. The CDR3 is made up of 14 amino acids. V lost 2 bases to trimming and J lost 3 bases; unmatched junction nucleotides: 1. Germline assignment: CDR1 SGDLS and CDR2 YYNGEE. CDR3 DNA: TGTGCCAGCAGCGTTAGCGGGGGGGACTACGAGCAGTACTTC. Amino acids: CASSVSGGDYEQYF.

The chain recombines TRBV7-6 with TRBJ2-3; 11 nucleotides match TRBD2. Looked up from germline, CDR1 is SGHVS and CDR2 is FNYEAQ. The CDR3 loop spans 14 amino acids. J lost 5 bases, V lost 5 bases, and 3 bases had no gene match. The CDR3 reads CASSQGLAEDTQYF. CDR3 in DNA: TGTGCCAGCAGCCAGGGACTAGCGGAAGATACGCAGTATTTT.

The chain joins TRBV18 to TRBJ1-3; D is unclear. Germline V gene data show CDR1 as KGHSH and CDR2 as LQKENI. The ends were cut back, 3 bases at V and 0 bases at J, with 15 bases in the middle. The CDR3 is 17 amino acids. CDR3 DNA sequence: TGTGCCAGCTCACCGGCAGTCGTCAGAAGCTCTGGAAACACCATATATTTT. Protein product: CASSPAVVRSSGNTIYF.

The chain is built from TRBV5-1 and TRBJ1-4, with D unresolved. The germline V and J ends were trimmed by 3 bases and 0 bases, with 9 bases remaining between them. CDR1 and CDR2 from the germline V gene are SGHRS and YFSETQ. The CDR3 runs 15 residues. CDR3 residues: CASSSRESTNEKLFF. The CDR3 DNA is TGCGCCAGCAGCTCGAGAGAGTCAACTAATGAAAAACTGTTTTTT.

This clone was seen a single time. This chain uses TRBV5-3 with TRBJ2-4; TRBD1 matches at 7 bases. TRBV5-3 is identified as an open reading frame with a role that is uncertain. V shed 0 bases and J 8 bases; nucleotides not matched to a gene: 11. The CDR3 is 16 amino acids. Here the CDR3 reads CARSLGQGVRGYIQYF. CDR3 coding DNA: TGTGCCAGAAGCTTGGGACAGGGCGTAAGGGGTTACATTCAGTACTTC.

This chain links TRBV15 with TRBJ1-1; D not resolved. V was clipped by 5 bases and J by 1 base, with 11 bases between them. This CDR3 region has 14 residues. Germline CDR1 is LNHNV and CDR2 is YYDKDF (reference sequence). CDR3 in DNA: TGTGCCACCAGCCGAATCTTAGAGAACACTGAAGCTTTCTTT. It translates to CATSRILENTEAFF.

V gene TRBV4-1 combines with J gene TRBJ1-2, with D unresolved. Germline V gene lookup returns CDR1 MGHRA and CDR2 YSYEKL. This CDR3 contains 15 residues. Trimming removed 0 bases from V and 0 bases from J, with 8 bases in between. The CDR3 nucleotides are TGCGCCAGCAGCCAAGATCCCGGAGCTAACTATGGCTACACCTTC. Translation: CASSQDPGANYGYTF.

CDR3 region: CASSAQGHTDTQYF. The CDR3 DNA reads TGCGCCAGCAGCGCGCAGGGACACACAGATACGCAGTATTTT. The rearrangement links TRBV10-2 to TRBJ2-3, with a tentative D call TRBD1 (6 bases). Germline CDR1 reads WSHSY; CDR2 reads SAAADI. Trimming shortened V by 6 bases and J by 2 bases, and 12 bases separated the two germline ends. This CDR3 has 14 amino acids.

As DNA, the CDR3 is TGTGCCAGTAGTGTACAGGGGGCGCGAGGGACAGATACGCAGTATTTT. As protein: CASSVQGARGTDTQYF. V gene TRBV19 combines with J gene TRBJ2-3; TRBD1 agrees at 9 bases. This CDR3 is built from 16 residues. With 5 bases clipped from V and 3 bases from J, the junction kept 9 bases outside the gene matches. Germline CDR1 is LNHDA and CDR2 is SQIVND (reference sequence). Using reference TRBV19 and TRBJ2-3 for the parts outside the CDR3, the full variable domain is DGGITQSPKYLFRKEGQNVTLSCEQNLNHDAMYWYRQDPGQGLRLIYYSQIVNDFQKGDIAEGYSVSREKKESFPLTVTSAQKNPTAFYLCASSVQGARGTDTQYFGPGTRLTVL.

This chain uses TRBV6-5 with TRBJ1-1; weak D call: TRBD1 (6 bases). This CDR3 region has 13 residues. Trimming stripped 6 bases from V and 0 bases from J, with 8 bases between. Germline V gene sequence: CDR1 MNHEY, CDR2 SVGAGI. DNA for the CDR3: TGTGCCAGCAGAGGACAGCTGAACACTGAAGCTTTCTTT. Amino acid sequence: CASRGQLNTEAFF.

The chain carries TRBV29-1 and TRBJ2-1, with a tentative D call TRBD2 (6 bases). V was cut by 4 bases and J by 8 bases, with 6 bases left in between. There are 10 residues in the CDR3. Germline loops: CDR1 SQVTM, CDR2 ANQGSEA. DNA of the CDR3: TGCAGCGTTGGGGAGGATGAGCAGTTCTTC. This sequence encodes CSVGEDEQFF.

This CDR3 is CASSLNSPETQYF. CDR3 sequence (DNA): TGTGCCAGCAGCTTAAACAGCCCAGAGACCCAGTACTTC. The rearrangement links TRBV11-3 to TRBJ2-5; D is unclear. Germline CDR1 and CDR2: SGHNT and YENEEA. V dropped 2 bases and J dropped 4 bases, with 8 bases sitting between them. CDR3 length: 13 residues.

The rearrangement links TRBV5-1 to TRBJ1-1, with D uncertain. Trimming shortened V by 4 bases and J by 4 bases, and 14 bases separated the two germline ends. Germline CDR1 and CDR2: SGHRS and YFSETQ. This CDR3 region has 14 residues. The DNA of the CDR3 is TGCGCCAGCAGCCCCCGGGAGGAAGGCACTGAAGCTTTCTTT. Translation gives CASSPREEGTEAFF.

This clone was observed a handful of times. The chain links TRBV30 to TRBJ2-1; TRBD2 matches 14 bases. This CDR3 is 16 amino acids long. Unmatched junction bases numbered 5, after V lost 0 bases and J lost 7 bases. Germline CDR1 and CDR2: GTSNPN and SVGIG (reference sequence). Here the CDR3 reads CAWSVRTSGGKNEQFF. The CDR3 coding sequence is TGTGCCTGGAGTGTCCGGACTAGCGGGGGGAAAAATGAGCAGTTCTTC.

The chain carries TRBV24-1 and TRBJ1-2; D perhaps matches TRBD1 (6 bases). V was shortened by 3 bases and J by 4 bases, with 14 bases between the two germline ends. This CDR3 comprises 15 residues. Germline CDR1 reads KGHDR; CDR2 reads SFDVKD. Written as DNA, the CDR3 is TGTGCCACCAGTGATGGGGGCCAGCTATTCTATGGCTACACCTTC. Its protein product is CATSDGGQLFYGYTF.

V usage is TRBV19 and J usage is TRBJ1-2, with TRBD1 identical over 8 bases. Germline V gives CDR1 LNHDA, CDR2 SQIVND (reference sequence). This CDR3 comprises 13 residues. Unmatched junction bases numbered 2, after V lost 6 bases and J lost 2 bases. CDR3 DNA: TGTGCCAGTAGGACAGGGGCCAACTATGGCTACACCTTC. It yields the protein CASRTGANYGYTF. Using reference TRBV19 and TRBJ1-2 for the parts outside the CDR3, the full variable domain is DGGITQSPKYLFRKEGQNVTLSCEQNLNHDAMYWYRQDPGQGLRLIYYSQIVNDFQKGDIAEGYSVSREKKESFPLTVTSAQKNPTAFYLCASRTGANYGYTFGSGTRLTVV.